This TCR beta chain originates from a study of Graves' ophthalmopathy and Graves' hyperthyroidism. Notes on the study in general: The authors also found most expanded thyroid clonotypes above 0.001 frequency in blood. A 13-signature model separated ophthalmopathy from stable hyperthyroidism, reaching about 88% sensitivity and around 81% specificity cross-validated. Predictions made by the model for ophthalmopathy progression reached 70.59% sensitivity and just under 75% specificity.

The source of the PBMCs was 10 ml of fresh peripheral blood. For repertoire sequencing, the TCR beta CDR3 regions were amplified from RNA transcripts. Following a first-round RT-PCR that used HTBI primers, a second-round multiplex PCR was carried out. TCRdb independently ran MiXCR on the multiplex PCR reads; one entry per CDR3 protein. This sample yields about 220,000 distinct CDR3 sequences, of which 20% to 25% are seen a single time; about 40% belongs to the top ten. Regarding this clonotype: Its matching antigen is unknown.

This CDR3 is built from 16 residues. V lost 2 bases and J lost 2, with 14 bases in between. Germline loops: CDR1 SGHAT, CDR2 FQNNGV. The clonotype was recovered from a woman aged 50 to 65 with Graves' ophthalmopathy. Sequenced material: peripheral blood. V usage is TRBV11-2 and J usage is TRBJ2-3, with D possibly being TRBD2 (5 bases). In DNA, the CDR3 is TGTGCCAGCAGCTTACAAGATCGGGGTTCCACAGATACGCAGTATTTT. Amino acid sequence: CASSLQDRGSTDTQYF.